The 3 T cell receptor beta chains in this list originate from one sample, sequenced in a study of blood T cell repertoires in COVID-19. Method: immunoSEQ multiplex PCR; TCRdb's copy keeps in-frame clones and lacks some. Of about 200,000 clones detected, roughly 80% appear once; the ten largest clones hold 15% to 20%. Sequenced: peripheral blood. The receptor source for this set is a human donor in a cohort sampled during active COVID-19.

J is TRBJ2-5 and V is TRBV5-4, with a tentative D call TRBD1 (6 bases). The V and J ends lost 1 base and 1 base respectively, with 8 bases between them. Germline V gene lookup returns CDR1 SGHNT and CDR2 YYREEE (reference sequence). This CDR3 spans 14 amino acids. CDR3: CASSLQGGQETQYF. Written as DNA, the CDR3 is TGTGCCAGCAGCTTGCAAGGGGGCCAAGAGACCCAGTACTTC.

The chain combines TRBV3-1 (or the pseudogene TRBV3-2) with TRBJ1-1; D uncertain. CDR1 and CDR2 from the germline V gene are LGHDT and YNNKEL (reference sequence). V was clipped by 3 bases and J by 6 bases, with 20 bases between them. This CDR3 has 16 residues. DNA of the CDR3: TGTGCCAGCAGCCAGGCCGGCCAGGAGGGTCGCCCTGAAGCTTTCTTT. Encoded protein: CASSQAGQEGRPEAFF.

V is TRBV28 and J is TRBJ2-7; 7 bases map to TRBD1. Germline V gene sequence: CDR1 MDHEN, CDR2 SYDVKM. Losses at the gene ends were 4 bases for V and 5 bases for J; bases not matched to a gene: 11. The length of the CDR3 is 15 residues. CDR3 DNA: TGTGCCAGCAGTTCTCCCGGGACAGTAACAAACGAGCAGTACTTC. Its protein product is CASSSPGTVTNEQYF.